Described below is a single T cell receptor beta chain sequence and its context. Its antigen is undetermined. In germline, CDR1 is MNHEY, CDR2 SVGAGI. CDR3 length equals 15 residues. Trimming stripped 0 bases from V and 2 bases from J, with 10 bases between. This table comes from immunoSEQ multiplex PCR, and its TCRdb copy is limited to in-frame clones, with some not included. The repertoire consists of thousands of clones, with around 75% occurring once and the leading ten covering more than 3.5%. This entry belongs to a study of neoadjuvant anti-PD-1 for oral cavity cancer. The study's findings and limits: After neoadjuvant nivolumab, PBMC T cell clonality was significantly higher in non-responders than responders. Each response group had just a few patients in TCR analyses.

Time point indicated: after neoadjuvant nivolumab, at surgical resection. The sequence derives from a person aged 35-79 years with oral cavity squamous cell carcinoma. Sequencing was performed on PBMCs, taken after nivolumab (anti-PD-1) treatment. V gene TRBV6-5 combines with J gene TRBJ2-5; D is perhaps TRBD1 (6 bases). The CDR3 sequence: CASSYSRGSQETQYF. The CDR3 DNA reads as TGTGCCAGCAGTTACTCCAGGGGATCGCAAGAGACCCAGTACTTC.